This T cell receptor (beta chain) was found in a study of shared clonotypes between healthy human individuals. Study as a whole: Each donor had three CD4 naive, three CD4 memory, two CD8 naive and one CD8 memory plate. Findings and caveats of the study: Only blood was sampled, and tissue TCR repertoires likely differ from blood ones. Several donors held approximately 4.5% of naive CD4 clonotypes in common.

Clones were sequenced by immunoSEQ multiplex PCR, and TCRdb holds only the in-frame ones, with some missing. Here the sample spans 2 million to 2.5 million clones, more than 90% being singletons. Concerning this clone: Its target is not known.

Germline V CDR1 and CDR2: SGHDN, FVKESK. J gave up 3 bases and V 3 bases, and 9 bases lay outside the gene matches. This CDR3 contains 16 residues. Input material: naive CD4+ T cells sorted from blood. The subset: CD45RA+ positively selected. The receptor comes from a man younger than 35 in good health. This rearrangement joins TRBV14 to TRBJ2-7; 9 bases match TRBD1. CDR3 amino acids: CASSQGYGTGFYEQYF. Written as DNA, the CDR3 is TGTGCCAGCAGCCAGGGTTACGGGACAGGGTTCTACGAGCAGTACTTC.